What follows is one T cell receptor (beta chain) and its context. Only a few counts were recorded for this clonotype. The antigen it binds to is not known. Base qualities are not recorded, but no much larger clone differs from it by a single base. This sample is drawn from a study of regulatory T cells in long-lasting Graves disease (dated by TCRdb to the early 2020s). Regarding the complete study: Persistent Graves' disease was defined as persistently positive TSH receptor autoantibodies together with antithyroid drug treatment for over 5 years. On average, persistent Graves' disease patients in the clinical cohort had been on antithyroid drugs for around 9.5 years. A total of approximately 35 samples were covered by TCR sequencing, comprising approximately 13 persistent and 20 or so newly diagnosed Graves' disease patients. The study was conducted in China and was registered as a clinical trial. Persistent Graves' disease patients were compared with newly diagnosed Graves' disease patients by peripheral blood TCR sequencing and RNA sequencing. The investigation overall reported the following: TRBV28, TRBJ1-2 and TRBJ2-5 were preferentially used in persistent disease, while TRBV20-1 and TRBJ2-1 were favored in newly diagnosed disease. Only the TCR beta chain was sequenced and analyzed. Persistent Graves' disease patients showed lower TCR Shannon entropy and fewer highly expanded clones than newly diagnosed patients, suggesting clonal expansion. The study examined only peripheral blood because the primary lesion, thyroid tissue, could not be accessed. The small sample size was acknowledged by the authors as a limitation that may reduce accuracy. More public clonotypes were shared among persistent patients (more than 2,500) than among newly diagnosed patients (966).

V was cut back by 6 bases and J by 3 bases, leaving a gap of 18 bases between them. From the cysteine up to the phenylalanine, the CDR3 has a length of 16 residues. Left in the record is the CDR3 DNA by itself, 48 bases read in frame from the first base. Library preparation used multiplex PCR. Sequenced using an Illumina HiSeq 4000. To build TCR beta libraries, CDR3 regions were amplified by Arm-PCR using iRepertoire HTBI primers. Before sequencing, the PCR products went through gel purification. As for how the authors treated the data: A total of roughly 67 TRBV and approximately 15 TRBJ segments were identified across samples and were used for gene usage analysis of CDR3 amino acid clonotypes. COPE and FqMerger were used to merge filtered high-quality paired reads into contigs. BLAST was used to align contigs to the IMGT TRBV, TRBD and TRBJ reference genes, and CDR3 was defined following IMGT. Highly expanded clones were defined as clonotypes with a frequency above 0.1%. Shannon entropy was used to measure repertoire diversity, and the Gini coefficient was used to measure V-J evenness. Public clonotypes were defined as clonotypes shared by more than one individual. TCRdb applied fastp at Q25 and MiXCR to the public reads, then kept only in-frame beta chains. Every CDR3 protein is listed once, alongside the most common genes and DNA of its rows. The V and J calls follow TCRdb's processing rather than the paper's. The sample table holds 650,000 to 700,000 distinct CDR3 sequences, of which approximately 31% were seen once. Clones ranked in the top ten supply around 42% of the sample.

The time point label, read with the paper, signifies: persistent/refractory GD, antithyroid drugs over 5 years with positive TRAb. RNA was extracted from PBMCs in TRIzol for both TCR sequencing and RNA sequencing. Graves' disease was diagnosed according to American Thyroid Association guidelines. The patients came from an endocrinology department in Xi'an, China. Each patient gave 7 to 9.5 milliliters of peripheral blood, collected in an EDTA anticoagulant tube. PBMCs were isolated by Ficoll Paque Plus density gradient separation without further T cell sorting. An Agilent 2100 Bioanalyzer and agarose gel were used to check RNA quality, while a NanoDrop 2000 measured RNA concentration.

The source is a female donor with Graves disease. The rearrangement combines TRBV12-3 or TRBV12-4 with TRBJ1-5; TRBD1 is perhaps the D gene, given 6 matching bases. The sample was peripheral blood mononuclear cells (PBMCs), taken when the disease was refractory, from a patient treated with antithyroid drugs. The CDR3 loop reads CASRIRGAAHNQPQHF. In nucleotides, the sequence is TGTGCCAGCAGGATTAGGGGGGCGGCTCACAATCAGCCCCAGCATTTT.